This entry lists 6 T cell receptor beta chains sequenced from one sample in a study of resident and recirculating memory T cells in vitiligo. Libraries were prepared by immunoSEQ multiplex PCR; TCRdb keeps only in-frame clonotypes and omits some of them. The repertoire holds 72,000 or so clones, with roughly nine tenths as singletons. Specimen: blood. These receptor sequences come from a male donor with vitiligo.

This chain uses TRBV10-3 with TRBJ2-7, with 7 positions matching TRBD1. Germline CDR1 reads ENHRY; CDR2 reads SYGVKD. The CDR3 is 14 amino acids. Trimming cost V 2 bases and J 4 bases; bases outside gene matches: 5. The CDR3 DNA follows: TGTGCCATCAGTGAGGTGGGACAGCCTTACGAGCAGTACTTC. It yields the protein CAISEVGQPYEQYF.

V is TRBV5-1 and J is TRBJ2-2; 13 positions match TRBD2. CDR1 SGHRS and CDR2 YFSETQ come from the germline V gene. CDR3 length: 17 residues. The ends lost 1 base at V and 4 bases at J; junction bases unmatched: 4. The CDR3 sequence: CASSLPGLAGATGELFF. Written as DNA, the CDR3 is TGCGCCAGCAGCTTGCCAGGACTAGCGGGAGCCACCGGGGAGCTGTTTTTT.

The rearrangement joins TRBV2 to TRBJ2-7; 9 bases are shared with TRBD1. V was clipped by 4 bases and J by 6 bases; unmatched bases: 7. Germline assignment: CDR1 SNHLY and CDR2 FYNNEI. The CDR3 loop spans 14 amino acids. The CDR3 sequence: CASSVNRGHSEQYF. CDR3 sequence (DNA): TGTGCCAGCAGTGTTAACAGGGGGCATAGCGAGCAGTACTTC.

The J gene is TRBJ2-2, the V gene TRBV5-1; the D gene is possibly TRBD1 (5 bases). The CDR3 covers 15 residues. Per the germline V gene, CDR1 is SGHRS and CDR2 is YFSETQ. Trimming left V 0 bases short and J 5 bases short, with 11 bases between. CDR3 DNA sequence: TGCGCCAGCAGCTTGGGTTTAGCAGGGACCGGGGAGCTGTTTTTT. It yields the protein CASSLGLAGTGELFF.

The genes are TRBV5-4 and TRBJ2-2, with 8 positions matching TRBD2. The CDR3 totals 15 residues. The ends lost 0 bases at V and 6 bases at J; junction bases unmatched: 4. Per germline, CDR1 SGHNT and CDR2 YYREEE (reference sequence). CDR3 nucleotide sequence: TGTGCCAGCAGCTTGGGAGCGGGAGTGTCCGGGGAGCTGTTTTTT. Residues: CASSLGAGVSGELFF.

This sequence joins TRBV9 and TRBJ1-2, with D unresolved. The germline CDR1 and CDR2 sequences are SGDLS and YYNGEE. Trimming stripped 3 bases from V and 1 base from J, with 10 bases between. There are 14 residues in the CDR3. The CDR3 region is CASSAGQYNYGYTF. The CDR3 DNA is TGTGCCAGCAGCGCAGGCCAGTATAACTATGGCTACACCTTC.